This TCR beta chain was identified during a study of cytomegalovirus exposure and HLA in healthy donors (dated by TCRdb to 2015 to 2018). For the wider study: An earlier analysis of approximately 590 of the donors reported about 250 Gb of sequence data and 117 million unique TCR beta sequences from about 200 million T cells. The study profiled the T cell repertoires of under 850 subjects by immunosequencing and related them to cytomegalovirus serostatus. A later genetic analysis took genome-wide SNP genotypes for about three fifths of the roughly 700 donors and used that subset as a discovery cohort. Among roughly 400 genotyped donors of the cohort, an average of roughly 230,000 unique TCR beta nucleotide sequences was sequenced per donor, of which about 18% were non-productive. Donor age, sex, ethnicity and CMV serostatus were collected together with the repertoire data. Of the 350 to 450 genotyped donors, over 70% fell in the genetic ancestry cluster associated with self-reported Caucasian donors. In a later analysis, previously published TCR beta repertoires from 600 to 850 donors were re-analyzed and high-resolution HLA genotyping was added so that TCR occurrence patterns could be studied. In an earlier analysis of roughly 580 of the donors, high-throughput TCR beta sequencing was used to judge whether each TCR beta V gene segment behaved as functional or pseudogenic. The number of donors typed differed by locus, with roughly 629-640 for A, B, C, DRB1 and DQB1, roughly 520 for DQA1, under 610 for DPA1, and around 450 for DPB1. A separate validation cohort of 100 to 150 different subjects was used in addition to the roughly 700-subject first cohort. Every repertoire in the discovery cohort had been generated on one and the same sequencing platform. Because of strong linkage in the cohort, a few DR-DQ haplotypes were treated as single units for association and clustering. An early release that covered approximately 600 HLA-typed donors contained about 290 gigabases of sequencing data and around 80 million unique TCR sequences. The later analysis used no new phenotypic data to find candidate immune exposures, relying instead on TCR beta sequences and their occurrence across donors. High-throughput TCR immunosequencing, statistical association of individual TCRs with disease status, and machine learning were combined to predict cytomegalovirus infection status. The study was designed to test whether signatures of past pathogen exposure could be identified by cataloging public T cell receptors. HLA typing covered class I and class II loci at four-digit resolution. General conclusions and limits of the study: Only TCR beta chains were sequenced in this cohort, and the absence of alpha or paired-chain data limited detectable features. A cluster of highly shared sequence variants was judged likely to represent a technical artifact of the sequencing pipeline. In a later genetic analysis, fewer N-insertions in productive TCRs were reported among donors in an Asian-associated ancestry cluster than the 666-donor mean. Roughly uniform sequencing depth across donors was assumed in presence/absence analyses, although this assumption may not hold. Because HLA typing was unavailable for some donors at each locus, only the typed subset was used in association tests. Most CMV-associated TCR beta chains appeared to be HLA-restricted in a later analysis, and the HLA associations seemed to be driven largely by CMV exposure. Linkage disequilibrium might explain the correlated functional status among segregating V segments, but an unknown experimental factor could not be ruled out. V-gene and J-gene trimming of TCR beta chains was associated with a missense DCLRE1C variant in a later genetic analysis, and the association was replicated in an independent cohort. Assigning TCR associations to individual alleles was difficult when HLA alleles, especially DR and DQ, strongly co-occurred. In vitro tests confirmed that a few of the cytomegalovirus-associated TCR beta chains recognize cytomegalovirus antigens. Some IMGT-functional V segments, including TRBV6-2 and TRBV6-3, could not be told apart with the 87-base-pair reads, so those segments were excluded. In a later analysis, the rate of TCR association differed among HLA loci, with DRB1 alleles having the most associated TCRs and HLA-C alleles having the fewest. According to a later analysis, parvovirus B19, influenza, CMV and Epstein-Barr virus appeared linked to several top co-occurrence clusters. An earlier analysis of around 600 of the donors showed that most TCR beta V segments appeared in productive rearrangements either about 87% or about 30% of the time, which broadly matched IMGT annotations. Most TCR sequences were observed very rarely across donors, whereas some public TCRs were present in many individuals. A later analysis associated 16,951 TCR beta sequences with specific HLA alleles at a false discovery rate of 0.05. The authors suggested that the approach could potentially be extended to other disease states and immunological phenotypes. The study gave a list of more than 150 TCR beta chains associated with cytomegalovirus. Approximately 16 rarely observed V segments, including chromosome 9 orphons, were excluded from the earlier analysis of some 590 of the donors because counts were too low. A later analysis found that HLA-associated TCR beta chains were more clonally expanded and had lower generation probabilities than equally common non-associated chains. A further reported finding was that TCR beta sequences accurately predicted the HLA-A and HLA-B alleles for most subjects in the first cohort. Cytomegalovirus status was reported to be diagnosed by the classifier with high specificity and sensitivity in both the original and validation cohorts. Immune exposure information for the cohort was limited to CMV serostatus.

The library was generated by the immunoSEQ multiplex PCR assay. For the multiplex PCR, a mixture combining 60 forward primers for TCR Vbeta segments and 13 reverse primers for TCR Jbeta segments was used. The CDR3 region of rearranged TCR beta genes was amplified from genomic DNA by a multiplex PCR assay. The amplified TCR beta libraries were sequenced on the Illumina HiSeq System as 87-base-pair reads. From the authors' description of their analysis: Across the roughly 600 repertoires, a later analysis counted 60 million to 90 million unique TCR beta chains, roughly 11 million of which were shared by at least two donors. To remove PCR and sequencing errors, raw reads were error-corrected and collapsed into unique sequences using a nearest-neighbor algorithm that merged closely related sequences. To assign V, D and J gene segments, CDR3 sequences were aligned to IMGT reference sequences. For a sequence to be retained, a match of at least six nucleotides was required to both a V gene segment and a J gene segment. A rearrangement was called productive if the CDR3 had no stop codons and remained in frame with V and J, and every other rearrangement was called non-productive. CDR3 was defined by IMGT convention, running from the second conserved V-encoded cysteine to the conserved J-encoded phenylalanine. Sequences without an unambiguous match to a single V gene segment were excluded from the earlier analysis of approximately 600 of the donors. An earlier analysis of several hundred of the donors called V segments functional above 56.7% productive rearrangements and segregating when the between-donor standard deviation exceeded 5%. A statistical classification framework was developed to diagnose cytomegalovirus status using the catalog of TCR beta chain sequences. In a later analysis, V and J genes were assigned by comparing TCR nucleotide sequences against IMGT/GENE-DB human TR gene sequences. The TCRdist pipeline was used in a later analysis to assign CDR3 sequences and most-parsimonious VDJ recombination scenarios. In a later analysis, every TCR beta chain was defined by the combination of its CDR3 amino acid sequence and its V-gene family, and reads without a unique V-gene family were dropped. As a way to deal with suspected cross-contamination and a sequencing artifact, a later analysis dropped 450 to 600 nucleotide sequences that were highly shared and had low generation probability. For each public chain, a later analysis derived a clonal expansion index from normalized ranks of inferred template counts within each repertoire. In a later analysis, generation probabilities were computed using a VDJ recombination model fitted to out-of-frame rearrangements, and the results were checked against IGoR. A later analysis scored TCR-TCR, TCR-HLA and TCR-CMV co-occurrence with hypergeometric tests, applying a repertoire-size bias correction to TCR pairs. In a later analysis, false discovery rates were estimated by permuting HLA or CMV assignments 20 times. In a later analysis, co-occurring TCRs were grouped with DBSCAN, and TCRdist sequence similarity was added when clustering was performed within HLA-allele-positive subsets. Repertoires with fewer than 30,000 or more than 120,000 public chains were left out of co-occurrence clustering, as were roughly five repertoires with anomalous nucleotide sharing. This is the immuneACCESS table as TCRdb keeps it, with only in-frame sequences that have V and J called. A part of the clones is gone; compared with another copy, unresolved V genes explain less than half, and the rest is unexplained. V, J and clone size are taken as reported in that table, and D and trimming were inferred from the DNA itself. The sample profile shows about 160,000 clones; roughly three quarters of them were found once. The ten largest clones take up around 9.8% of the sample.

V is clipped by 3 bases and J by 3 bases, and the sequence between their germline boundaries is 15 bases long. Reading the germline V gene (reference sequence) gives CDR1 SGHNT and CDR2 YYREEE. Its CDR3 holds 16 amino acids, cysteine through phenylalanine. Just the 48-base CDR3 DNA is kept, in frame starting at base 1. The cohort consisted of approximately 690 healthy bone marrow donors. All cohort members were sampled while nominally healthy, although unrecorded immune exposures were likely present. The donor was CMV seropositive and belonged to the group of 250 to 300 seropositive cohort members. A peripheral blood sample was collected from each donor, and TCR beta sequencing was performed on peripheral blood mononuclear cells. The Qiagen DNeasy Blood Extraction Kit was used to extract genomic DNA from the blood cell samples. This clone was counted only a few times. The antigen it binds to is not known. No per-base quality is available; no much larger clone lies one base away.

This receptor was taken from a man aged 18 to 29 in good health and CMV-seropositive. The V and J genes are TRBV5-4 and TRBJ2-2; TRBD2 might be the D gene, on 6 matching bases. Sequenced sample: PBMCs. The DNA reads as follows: TGTGCCAGCAGCTGGAGGAGGGGAGCGGACACCGGGGAGCTGTTTTTT. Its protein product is CASSWRRGADTGELFF.